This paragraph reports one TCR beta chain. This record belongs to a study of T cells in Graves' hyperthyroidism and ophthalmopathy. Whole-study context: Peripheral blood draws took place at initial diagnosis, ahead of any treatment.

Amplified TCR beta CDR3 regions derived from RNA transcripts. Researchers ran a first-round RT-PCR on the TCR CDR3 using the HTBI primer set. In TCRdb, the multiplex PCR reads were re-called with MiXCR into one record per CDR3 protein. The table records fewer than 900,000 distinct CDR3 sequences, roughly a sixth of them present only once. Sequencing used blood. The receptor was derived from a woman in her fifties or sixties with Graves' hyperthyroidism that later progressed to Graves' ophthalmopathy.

This CDR3 reads CASSPPQGEQYF. As DNA, the CDR3 is TGTGCCAGCAGCCCCCCTCAAGGCGAGCAGTACTTC. The gene calls are TRBV9 and TRBJ2-7; D remains ambiguous. This CDR3 has 12 amino acids. The germline V and J ends were trimmed by 4 bases and 6 bases, with 11 bases remaining between them. Germline V gene sequence: CDR1 SGDLS, CDR2 YYNGEE.